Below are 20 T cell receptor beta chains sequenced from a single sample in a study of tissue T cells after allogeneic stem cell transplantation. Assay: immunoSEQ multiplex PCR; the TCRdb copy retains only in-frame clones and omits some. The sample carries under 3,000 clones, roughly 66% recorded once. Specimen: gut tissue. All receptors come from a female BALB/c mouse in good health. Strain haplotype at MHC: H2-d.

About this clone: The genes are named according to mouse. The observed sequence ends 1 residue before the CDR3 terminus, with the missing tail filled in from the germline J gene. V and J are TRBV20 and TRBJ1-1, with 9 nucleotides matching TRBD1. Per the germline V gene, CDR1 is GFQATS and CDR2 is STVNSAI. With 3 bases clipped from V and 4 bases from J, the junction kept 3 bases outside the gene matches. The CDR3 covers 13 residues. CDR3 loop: CGASRDRVTEVFF. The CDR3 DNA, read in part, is TGTGGTGCTAGCCGGGACAGGGTCACAGAAGTCTTC.

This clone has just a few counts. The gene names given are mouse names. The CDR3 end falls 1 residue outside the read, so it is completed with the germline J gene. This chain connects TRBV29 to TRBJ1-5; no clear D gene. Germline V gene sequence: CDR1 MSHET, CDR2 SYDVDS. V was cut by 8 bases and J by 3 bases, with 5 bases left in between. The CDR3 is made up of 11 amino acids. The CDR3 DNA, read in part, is TGTGCTAGCCGGACCAACCAGGCTCCGCTT. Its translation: CASRTNQAPL. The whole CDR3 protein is CASRTNQAPLF.

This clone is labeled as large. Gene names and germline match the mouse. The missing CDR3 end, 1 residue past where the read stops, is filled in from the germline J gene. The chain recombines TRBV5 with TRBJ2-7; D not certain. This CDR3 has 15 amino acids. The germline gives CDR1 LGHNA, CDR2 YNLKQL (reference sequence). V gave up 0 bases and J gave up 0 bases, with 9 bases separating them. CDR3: CASSQDFADSYEQYF. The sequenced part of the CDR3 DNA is TGTGCCAGCAGCCAAGATTTCGCAGACTCCTATGAACAGTAC.

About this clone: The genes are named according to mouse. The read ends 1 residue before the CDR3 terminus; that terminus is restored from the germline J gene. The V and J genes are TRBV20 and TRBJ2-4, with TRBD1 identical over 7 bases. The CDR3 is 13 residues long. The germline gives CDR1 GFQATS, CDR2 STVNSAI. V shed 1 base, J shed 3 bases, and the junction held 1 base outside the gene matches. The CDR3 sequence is CGARAGGQNTLYF. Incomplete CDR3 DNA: TGTGGTGCTAGGGCAGGGGGACAAAACACCTTGTAC.

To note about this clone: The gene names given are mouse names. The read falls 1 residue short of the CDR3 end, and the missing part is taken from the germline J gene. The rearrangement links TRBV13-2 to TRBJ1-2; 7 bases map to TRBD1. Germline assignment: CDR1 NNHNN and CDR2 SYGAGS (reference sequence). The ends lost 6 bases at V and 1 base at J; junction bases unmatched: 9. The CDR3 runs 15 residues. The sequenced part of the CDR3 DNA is TGTGCCAGCGCCTCCCCCGGGACAGTAAACTCCGACTACACC. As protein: CASASPGTVNSDYT. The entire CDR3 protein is CASASPGTVNSDYTF.

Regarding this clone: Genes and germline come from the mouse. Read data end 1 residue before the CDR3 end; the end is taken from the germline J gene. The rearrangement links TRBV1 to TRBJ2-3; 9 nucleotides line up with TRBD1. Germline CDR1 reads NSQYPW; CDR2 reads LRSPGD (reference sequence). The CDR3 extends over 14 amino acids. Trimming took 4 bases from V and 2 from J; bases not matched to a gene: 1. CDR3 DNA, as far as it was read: TGCACCTGCAGTGGACAGGGGGATGCAGAAACGCTGTAT. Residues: CTCSGQGDAETLY. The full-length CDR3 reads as CTCSGQGDAETLYF.

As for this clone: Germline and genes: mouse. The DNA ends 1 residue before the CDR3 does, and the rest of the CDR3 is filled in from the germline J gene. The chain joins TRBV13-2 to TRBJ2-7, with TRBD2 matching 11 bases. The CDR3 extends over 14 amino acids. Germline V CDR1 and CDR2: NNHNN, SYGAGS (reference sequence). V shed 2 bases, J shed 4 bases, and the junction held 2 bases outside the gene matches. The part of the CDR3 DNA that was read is TGTGCCAGCGGTGAGGACTGGGGGGCGTATGAACAGTAC. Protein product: CASGEDWGAYEQY. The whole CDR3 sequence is CASGEDWGAYEQYF.

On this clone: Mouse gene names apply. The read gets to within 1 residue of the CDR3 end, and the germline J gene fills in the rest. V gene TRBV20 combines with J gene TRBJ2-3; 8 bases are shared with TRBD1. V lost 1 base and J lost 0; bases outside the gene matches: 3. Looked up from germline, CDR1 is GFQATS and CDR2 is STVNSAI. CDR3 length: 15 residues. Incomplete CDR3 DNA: TGTGGTGCTAGGGCCGGACAGGGTAGTGCAGAAACGCTGTAT. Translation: CGARAGQGSAETLY. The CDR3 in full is CGARAGQGSAETLYF.

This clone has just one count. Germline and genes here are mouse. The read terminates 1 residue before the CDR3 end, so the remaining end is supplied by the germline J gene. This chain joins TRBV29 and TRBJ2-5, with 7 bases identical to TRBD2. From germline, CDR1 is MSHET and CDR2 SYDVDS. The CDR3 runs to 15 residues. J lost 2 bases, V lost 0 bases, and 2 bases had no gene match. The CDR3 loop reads CASSLSGGGQDTQYF. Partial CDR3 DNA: TGTGCTAGCAGTTTATCGGGGGGGGGCCAAGACACCCAGTAC.

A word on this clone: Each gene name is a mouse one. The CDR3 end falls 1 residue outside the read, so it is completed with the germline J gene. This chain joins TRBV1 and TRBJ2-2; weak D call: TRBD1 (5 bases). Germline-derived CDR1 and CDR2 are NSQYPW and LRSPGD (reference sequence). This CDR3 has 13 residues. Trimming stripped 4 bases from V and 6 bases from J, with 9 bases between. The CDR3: CTCSDRKAGQLYF. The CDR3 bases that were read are TGCACCTGCAGTGACAGGAAAGCCGGGCAGCTCTAC.

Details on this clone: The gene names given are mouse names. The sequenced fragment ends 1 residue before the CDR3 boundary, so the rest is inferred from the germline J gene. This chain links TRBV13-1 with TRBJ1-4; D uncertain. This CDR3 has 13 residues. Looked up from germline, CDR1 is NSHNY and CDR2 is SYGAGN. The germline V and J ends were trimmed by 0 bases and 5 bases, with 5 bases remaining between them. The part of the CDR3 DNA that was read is TGTGCCAGCAGTGATGGACAAAACGAAAGATTATTT. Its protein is CASSDGQNERLF. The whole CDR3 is CASSDGQNERLFF.

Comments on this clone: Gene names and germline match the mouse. CDR3 DNA (partial): TGCACCTGCAGTGCAGAAAACAGGGTTGCAAACACAGAAGTCTTC. Encoded protein: CTCSAENRVANTEVF. The complete CDR3 protein is CTCSAENRVANTEVFF. The chain employs TRBV1 and TRBJ1-1; TRBD1 might be the D (6 bases). The CDR3 extends 1 residue past the end of the read, so its final part is completed from the germline J gene. The CDR3 consists of 16 residues. The germline CDR1 and CDR2 sequences are NSQYPW and LRSPGD (reference sequence). V was trimmed by 0 bases and J by 0 bases, leaving 11 bases between them.

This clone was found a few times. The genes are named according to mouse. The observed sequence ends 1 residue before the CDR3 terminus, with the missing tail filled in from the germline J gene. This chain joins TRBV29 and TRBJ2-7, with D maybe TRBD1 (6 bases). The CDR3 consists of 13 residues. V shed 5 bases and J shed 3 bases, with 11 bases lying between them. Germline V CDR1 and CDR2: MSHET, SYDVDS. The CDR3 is CASSPQGHYEQYF. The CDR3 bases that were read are TGTGCTAGCAGTCCTCAGGGGCACTATGAACAGTAC.

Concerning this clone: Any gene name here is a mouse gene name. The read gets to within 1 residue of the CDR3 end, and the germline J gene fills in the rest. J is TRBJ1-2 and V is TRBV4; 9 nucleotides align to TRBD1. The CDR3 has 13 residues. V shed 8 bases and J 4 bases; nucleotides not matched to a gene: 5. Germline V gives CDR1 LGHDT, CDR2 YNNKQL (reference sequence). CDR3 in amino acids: CASQPGQGSDYTF. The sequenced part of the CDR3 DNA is TGTGCCAGCCAACCGGGACAGGGCTCCGACTACACC.

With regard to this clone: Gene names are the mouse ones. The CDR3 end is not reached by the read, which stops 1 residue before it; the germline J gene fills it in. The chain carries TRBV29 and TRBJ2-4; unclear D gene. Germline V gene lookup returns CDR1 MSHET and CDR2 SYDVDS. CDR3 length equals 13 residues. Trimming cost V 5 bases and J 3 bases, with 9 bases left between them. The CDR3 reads CASSPGEQNTLYF. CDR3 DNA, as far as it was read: TGTGCTAGCAGTCCCGGCGAACAAAACACCTTGTAC.

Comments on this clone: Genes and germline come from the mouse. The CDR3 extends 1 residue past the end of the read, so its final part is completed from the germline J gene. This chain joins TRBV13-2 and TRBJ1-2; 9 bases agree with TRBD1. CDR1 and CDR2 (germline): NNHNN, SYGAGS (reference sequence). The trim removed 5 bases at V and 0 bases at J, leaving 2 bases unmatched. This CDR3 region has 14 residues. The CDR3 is CASGGDRANSDYTF. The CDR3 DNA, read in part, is TGTGCCAGCGGGGGGGACAGGGCAAACTCCGACTACACC.

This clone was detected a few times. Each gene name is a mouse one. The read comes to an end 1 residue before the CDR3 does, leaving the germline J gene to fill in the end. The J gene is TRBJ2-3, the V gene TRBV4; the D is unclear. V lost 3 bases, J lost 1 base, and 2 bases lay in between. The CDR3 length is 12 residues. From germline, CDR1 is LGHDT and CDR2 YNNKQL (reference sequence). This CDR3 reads CASSYGAETLYF. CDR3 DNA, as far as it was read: TGTGCCAGCAGCTATGGTGCAGAAACGCTGTAT.

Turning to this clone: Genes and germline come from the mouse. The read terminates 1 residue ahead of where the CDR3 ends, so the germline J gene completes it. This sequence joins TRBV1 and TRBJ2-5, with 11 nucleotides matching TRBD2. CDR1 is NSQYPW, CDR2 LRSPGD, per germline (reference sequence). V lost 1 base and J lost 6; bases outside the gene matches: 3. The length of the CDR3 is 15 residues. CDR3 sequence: CTCSAVRDWGDTQYF. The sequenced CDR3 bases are TGCACCTGCAGTGCAGTCCGGGACTGGGGGGACACCCAGTAC.

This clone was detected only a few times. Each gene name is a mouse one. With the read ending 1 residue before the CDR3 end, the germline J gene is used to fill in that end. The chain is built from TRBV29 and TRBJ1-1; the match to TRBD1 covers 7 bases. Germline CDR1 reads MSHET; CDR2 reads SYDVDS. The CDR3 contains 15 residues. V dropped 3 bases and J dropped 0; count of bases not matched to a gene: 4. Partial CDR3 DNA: TGTGCTAGCAGTTTGCCGGGACAGACAAACACAGAAGTCTTC. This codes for CASSLPGQTNTEVF. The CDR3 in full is CASSLPGQTNTEVFF.

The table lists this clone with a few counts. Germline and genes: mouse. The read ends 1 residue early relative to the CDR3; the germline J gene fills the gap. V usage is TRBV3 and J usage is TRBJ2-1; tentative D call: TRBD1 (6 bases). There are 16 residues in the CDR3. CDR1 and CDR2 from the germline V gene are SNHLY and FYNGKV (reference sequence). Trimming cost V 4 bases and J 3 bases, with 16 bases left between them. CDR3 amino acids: CASSCPYRDTYAEQFF. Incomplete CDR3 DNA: TGTGCCAGCAGCTGCCCTTACCGGGACACCTATGCTGAGCAGTTC.